This T cell receptor beta chain was sequenced during a study of blood T cell repertoires in COVID-19 (dated by TCRdb to the early 2020s). About the full investigation: Samples covering the acute and convalescent phases of COVID-19 were provided by collaborators in the United States, Italy and Spain. The material from the prospective study consisted of cDNA or gDNA derived from T cells, B-cell-depleted T cells, or PBMCs. Subjects who had been exposed to COVID-19, were actively infected with it, or had recovered from it provided the deeply sampled blood TCRbeta repertoires that made up the dataset. The repertoires were released in a freely available public database meant as a resource for research on the immune response to SARS-CoV-2. Samples were obtained from the ongoing ImmuneRACE study (first 160 participants) and from 1,000 to 1,500 subjects provided by 6 global collaborators. A de-identified subject ID, COVID-19 status, age in years and sex were almost always included in the sample metadata. HLA class I and class II types, where available, came from metadata supplied by the sample provider rather than from assay-based typing.

A remark on this clone: Its antigen specificity is not known. The sample holds no much larger clone one base away, and base qualities are not on file.

From cysteine to phenylalanine, the CDR3 is 12 amino acids long. Left in the record is the CDR3 DNA by itself, 36 bases read in frame from the first base. The germline V gene sets CDR1 to KGHDR and CDR2 to SFDVKD. V sheds 7 bases and J sheds 1 base, leaving 6 bases between their ends. In Seattle, one collaborating source enrolled patients while the infection was active and tracked those patients longitudinally over the course of disease. Collaborating institutions collected whole blood in K2EDTA tubes following their own protocols. For TCRbeta analysis, collaborator samples were shipped as frozen whole blood, as isolated PBMCs, or as DNA extracted from either sample type. The immunoSEQ Assay, a bias-controlled multiplex PCR, was used to amplify TCRbeta CDR3 regions from genomic DNA. On the authors' methods: Nucleated cell counts per sample were estimated from amplification of reference gene primers within the assay. To quantify the absolute abundance of each unique TCRbeta CDR3 rearrangement, sequence reads were collapsed and filtered. For each sample, productive Simpson clonality was calculated as the square root of Simpson's diversity index across productive rearrangements. TCRdb holds this immuneACCESS table with in-frame rearrangements only. Some clones are missing; in checked studies, unresolved V genes explain under half, and the rest has no known cause. V and J calls plus clone size are reproduced from that table; the DNA served to infer D and trimming. Here the sample has roughly 260,000 clones; about nine tenths occur a single time. Of the sample, about 2.5% falls within the top ten clones.

Broad study findings and their caveats: The quantity of clinical and demographic metadata differed by source and by participant and was supplied without curation.

Material: peripheral blood. This sequence originates from a person under 30 with COVID-19, enrolled during active disease. The chain joins TRBV24-1 to TRBJ1-1; the best D guess is TRBD1, with 5 bases matching. CDR3 sequence: CATRGGNTEAFF. The nucleotide sequence reads TGTGCCACCAGGGGGGGGAACACTGAAGCTTTCTTT.